Listed below are T cell receptor beta chains from one sample, sequenced in a study of blood T cell repertoires in COVID-19. Using immunoSEQ multiplex PCR, the repertoire was profiled, and TCRdb retains in-frame clones only, with some absent. The repertoire holds around 300,000 clones, with roughly 90% as singletons. Sequencing was carried out using PBMCs or T cells enriched from blood (not recorded which). Receptor source: a woman between 18 and 30 years old with acute COVID-19. Both conserved end residues are part of each CDR3. The D gene is left open where the match is weak. Clone size, where shown, is once, few, many, or a class for clones that have expanded.

D gene: TRBD1
clone size: -
J gene: TRBJ1-2
V gene: TRBV11-2
CDR3 DNA: TGTGCCAGCAGCCTGGGACAGGGAGACTATGGCTACACCTTC
CDR3 protein: CASSLGQGDYGYTF

D gene: -
clone size: once
J gene: TRBJ1-4
V gene: TRBV6-5
CDR3 DNA: TGTGCCAGCAGATCAAGGGGGAATAATGAAAAACTGTTTTTT
CDR3 protein: CASRSRGNNEKLFF

D gene: -
clone size: -
J gene: TRBJ1-4
V gene: TRBV5-1
CDR3 DNA: TGCGCCAGCAGTTCTGGCTCTGCAACTAATGAAAAACTGTTTTTT
CDR3 protein: CASSSGSATNEKLFF

D gene: TRBD1
clone size: -
J gene: TRBJ2-1
V gene: TRBV11-2
CDR3 DNA: TGTGCCAGCAGCTTAGATGTGCAAGGGGGCCTATACTCCTACAATGAGCAGTTCTTC
CDR3 protein: CASSLDVQGGLYSYNEQFF

D gene: -
clone size: -
J gene: TRBJ2-5
V gene: TRBV5-1
CDR3 DNA: TGCGCCAGCAGCTTGGTCTACCAAGAGACCCAGTACTTC
CDR3 protein: CASSLVYQETQYF

D gene: -
clone size: -
J gene: TRBJ2-7
V gene: TRBV18
CDR3 DNA: TGTGCCAGCTCCCCAGATAGAACCTACGAGCAGTACTTC
CDR3 protein: CASSPDRTYEQYF

D gene: TRBD1
clone size: -
J gene: TRBJ1-5
V gene: TRBV18
CDR3 DNA: TGTGCCAGCTCAGGACAGGGAGGCAATCAGCCCCAGCATTTT
CDR3 protein: CASSGQGGNQPQHF

D gene: -
clone size: -
J gene: TRBJ2-7
V gene: TRBV28
CDR3 DNA: TGTGCCAGCAGGGGTGGGAGCTCCTACGAGCAGTACTTC
CDR3 protein: CASRGGSSYEQYF

D gene: TRBD2
clone size: -
J gene: TRBJ2-7
V gene: TRBV28
CDR3 DNA: TGTGCCGCCCTAACTTCGGCTAGCGGGAGCGGGGAGCAGTACTTC
CDR3 protein: CAALTSASGSGEQYF

D gene: TRBD1
clone size: -
J gene: TRBJ1-1
V gene: TRBV18
CDR3 DNA: TGTGCCAGCTCACCCCCCGCCCGGACAGGGGAAGCTTTCTTT
CDR3 protein: CASSPPARTGEAFF

D gene: -
clone size: -
J gene: TRBJ2-1
V gene: TRBV29-1
CDR3 DNA: TGCAGCGTTGCAGGGGTCAATGAGCAGTTCTTC
CDR3 protein: CSVAGVNEQFF

D gene: -
clone size: -
J gene: TRBJ2-6
V gene: TRBV9
CDR3 DNA: TGTGCCAGCAGCGTAAGTAGCGGGGCCAACGTCCTGACTTTC
CDR3 protein: CASSVSSGANVLTF

D gene: -
clone size: -
J gene: TRBJ2-7
V gene: TRBV11-2
CDR3 DNA: TGTGCCAGCAGCTCTATACAGGGTCACTACGAGCAGTACTTC
CDR3 protein: CASSSIQGHYEQYF

D gene: -
clone size: -
J gene: TRBJ1-2
V gene: TRBV28
CDR3 DNA: TGTGCCAGCATCCTCGCCCAGGGTCTGGCGAATGGCTACACCTTC
CDR3 protein: CASILAQGLANGYTF

D gene: -
clone size: once
J gene: TRBJ2-7
V gene: TRBV27
CDR3 DNA: TGTGCCAGCAGTGTACGACCTGGGGGGAACGAGCAGTACTTC
CDR3 protein: CASSVRPGGNEQYF

D gene: -
clone size: -
J gene: TRBJ2-3
V gene: TRBV29-1
CDR3 DNA: TGCAGCGTCTGCTATAGCCCCTCAGATACGCAGTATTTT
CDR3 protein: CSVCYSPSDTQYF

D gene: TRBD2
clone size: -
J gene: TRBJ2-1
V gene: TRBV9
CDR3 DNA: TGTGCCAGCAGCTCTAGCGGTAGCTCCTACAATGAGCAGTTCTTC
CDR3 protein: CASSSSGSSYNEQFF

D gene: -
clone size: -
J gene: TRBJ2-1
V gene: TRBV12-3/TRBV12-4
CDR3 DNA: TGTGCCAGCAGTTTGTACGGCTACAATGAGCAGTTCTTC
CDR3 protein: CASSLYGYNEQFF

D gene: TRBD2
clone size: -
J gene: TRBJ2-2
V gene: TRBV19
CDR3 DNA: TGTGCCAGTAGCTCTCTAGCGGGAGACACCGGGGAGCTGTTTTTT
CDR3 protein: CASSSLAGDTGELFF

D gene: -
clone size: -
J gene: TRBJ1-1
V gene: TRBV5-1
CDR3 DNA: TGCGCCAGCAGCTTCCGGGACAAAAGAGGTACTGAAGCTTTCTTT
CDR3 protein: CASSFRDKRGTEAFF

D gene: TRBD2
clone size: -
J gene: TRBJ2-1
V gene: TRBV5-1
CDR3 DNA: TGCGCCAGCATCGAAACTAGCGGTTACAATGAGCAGTTCTTC
CDR3 protein: CASIETSGYNEQFF

D gene: -
clone size: -
J gene: TRBJ2-7
V gene: TRBV5-4
CDR3 DNA: TGTGCCAGCAGCGTTTATAGCGGAACCTACGAGCAGTACTTC
CDR3 protein: CASSVYSGTYEQYF

D gene: TRBD2
clone size: once
J gene: TRBJ2-1
V gene: TRBV19
CDR3 DNA: TGTGCCAGTAGTTTCCTCACTAGCGGGAGAGGCAATGAGCAGTTCTTC
CDR3 protein: CASSFLTSGRGNEQFF

D gene: -
clone size: -
J gene: TRBJ2-3
V gene: TRBV2
CDR3 DNA: TGTGCCAGCACCTGGCAGGGCGTGAGCACAGATACGCAGTATTTT
CDR3 protein: CASTWQGVSTDTQYF

D gene: TRBD2
clone size: -
J gene: TRBJ2-1
V gene: TRBV9
CDR3 DNA: TGTGCCAGCAGCGTAGAGCTAGCGGACCTCTGGAATGAGCAGTTCTTC
CDR3 protein: CASSVELADLWNEQFF

D gene: -
clone size: -
J gene: TRBJ1-2
V gene: TRBV6-5
CDR3 DNA: TGTGCCAGCAGGGGGGGAGCTTCCCAGAGCTACACCTTC
CDR3 protein: CASRGGASQSYTF

D gene: -
clone size: -
J gene: TRBJ1-1
V gene: TRBV19
CDR3 DNA: TGTGCCAGTACGTCCGAACTAACTGAAGCTTTCTTT
CDR3 protein: CASTSELTEAFF

D gene: -
clone size: -
J gene: TRBJ2-1
V gene: TRBV28
CDR3 DNA: TGTGCCAGCAGTCTGAGGGGGGACAGCTCCTACAATGAGCAGTTCTTC
CDR3 protein: CASSLRGDSSYNEQFF

D gene: -
clone size: -
J gene: TRBJ1-5
V gene: TRBV27
CDR3 DNA: TGTGCCAGCTCACTTACAGGGAATAATCAGCCCCAGCATTTT
CDR3 protein: CASSLTGNNQPQHF

D gene: -
clone size: -
J gene: TRBJ2-5
V gene: TRBV10-3
CDR3 DNA: TGTGCCATCAGGGACAGCGACCCACAAGAGACCCAGTACTTC
CDR3 protein: CAIRDSDPQETQYF

D gene: TRBD1
clone size: once
J gene: TRBJ1-2
V gene: TRBV28
CDR3 DNA: TGTGCCAGCAGTTACCAGGACAGGGGGCATGCCTATGGCTACACCTTC
CDR3 protein: CASSYQDRGHAYGYTF

D gene: TRBD1
clone size: few
J gene: TRBJ2-7
V gene: TRBV14
CDR3 DNA: TGTGCCAGCAGCTCCGGGACAGGGGGTTTCTACGAGCAGTACTTC
CDR3 protein: CASSSGTGGFYEQYF

D gene: -
clone size: -
J gene: TRBJ1-1
V gene: TRBV27
CDR3 DNA: TGTGCCAGCAGTTTATGGGGGGGTGGCCTCGCCGGGATGGGGACTGAAGCTTTCTTT
CDR3 protein: CASSLWGGGLAGMGTEAFF

D gene: -
clone size: once
J gene: TRBJ2-7
V gene: TRBV20-1
CDR3 DNA: TGCAGTGCTAGTTCGGGGACTGTGCCCTACGAGCAGTACTTC
CDR3 protein: CSASSGTVPYEQYF

D gene: -
clone size: -
J gene: TRBJ1-2
V gene: TRBV2
CDR3 DNA: TGTGCCAGCCAAACGAGGGAGGGTCAGGGCTATGGCTACACCTTC
CDR3 protein: CASQTREGQGYGYTF

D gene: TRBD1
clone size: -
J gene: TRBJ1-1
V gene: TRBV5-1
CDR3 DNA: TGCGCCAGCAGCTTGGGGGACAGAGAGGTAGCTGAAGCTTTCTTT
CDR3 protein: CASSLGDREVAEAFF

D gene: TRBD2
clone size: once
J gene: TRBJ2-3
V gene: TRBV30
CDR3 DNA: TGTGCCCGGGGCTTAGCGGGAGCCTTAGATACGCAGTATTTT
CDR3 protein: CARGLAGALDTQYF

D gene: -
clone size: once
J gene: TRBJ1-6
V gene: TRBV28
CDR3 DNA: TGTGCCAGCAGTCAAAAAGGGAGCTCCTATAATTCACCCCTCCACTTT
CDR3 protein: CASSQKGSSYNSPLHF

D gene: -
clone size: -
J gene: TRBJ2-2
V gene: TRBV7-3
CDR3 DNA: TGTGCCAGCAGCTTAATGGGTGGGAGTAACACCGGGGAGCTGTTTTTT
CDR3 protein: CASSLMGGSNTGELFF

D gene: -
clone size: -
J gene: TRBJ1-4
V gene: TRBV28
CDR3 DNA: TGTGCCAGCAGTTTATGGAGGGAGGGATATGAAAAACTGTTTTTT
CDR3 protein: CASSLWREGYEKLFF

D gene: -
clone size: -
J gene: TRBJ2-2
V gene: TRBV9
CDR3 DNA: TGTGCCAGCGGGGGAGGCGGGCTCACCGGGGAGCTGTTTTTT
CDR3 protein: CASGGGGLTGELFF

D gene: -
clone size: -
J gene: TRBJ1-1
V gene: TRBV30
CDR3 DNA: TGTGCCTGGAGTGTCCGGGGGGGCATTAACACTGAAGCTTTCTTT
CDR3 protein: CAWSVRGGINTEAFF

D gene: -
clone size: -
J gene: TRBJ1-2
V gene: TRBV19
CDR3 DNA: TGTGCCAGTAGTACGAACTATGGCTACACCTTC
CDR3 protein: CASSTNYGYTF

D gene: -
clone size: once
J gene: TRBJ2-2
V gene: TRBV6-4
CDR3 DNA: TGTGCCAGCAGTGACACTAGTGGGACCGGGGAGCTGTTTTTT
CDR3 protein: CASSDTSGTGELFF

D gene: -
clone size: -
J gene: TRBJ1-5
V gene: TRBV12-5
CDR3 DNA: TGTGCTAGTGAGGGGCAGGTCAATCAGCCCCAGCATTTT
CDR3 protein: CASEGQVNQPQHF

D gene: -
clone size: once
J gene: TRBJ1-4
V gene: TRBV19
CDR3 DNA: TGTGCCAGTAGTATAGGAGGGAAGAAAATGAGACTGTTTTTT
CDR3 protein: CASSIGGKKMRLFF

D gene: TRBD2
clone size: -
J gene: TRBJ2-5
V gene: TRBV7-3
CDR3 DNA: TGTGCCAGCAGCTTAACGGCGGGAGTAAGAGAGACCCAGTACTTC
CDR3 protein: CASSLTAGVRETQYF

D gene: -
clone size: -
J gene: TRBJ1-1
V gene: TRBV27
CDR3 DNA: TGTGCCAGCAGTTTCAAGCCTATGAACACTGAAGCTTTCTTT
CDR3 protein: CASSFKPMNTEAFF

D gene: TRBD1
clone size: -
J gene: TRBJ1-1
V gene: TRBV9
CDR3 DNA: TGTGCCAGCAGCCAAGGGGGCGGGCGAACTGAAGCTTTCTTT
CDR3 protein: CASSQGGGRTEAFF

D gene: -
clone size: -
J gene: TRBJ1-2
V gene: TRBV24-1
CDR3 DNA: TGTGCCACCAGTGATTCCAGGGAAAACTATGGCTACACCTTC
CDR3 protein: CATSDSRENYGYTF

D gene: -
clone size: -
J gene: TRBJ2-2
V gene: TRBV19
CDR3 DNA: TGTGCCAGTAGTATATCGGCCAGGGAGGTCGGGGAGCTGTTTTTT
CDR3 protein: CASSISAREVGELFF

D gene: -
clone size: many
J gene: TRBJ2-2
V gene: TRBV19
CDR3 DNA: TGTGCCAGTAGTATGGGGCAGGTTTCGTCCGGGGAGCTGTTTTTT
CDR3 protein: CASSMGQVSSGELFF

D gene: TRBD1
clone size: -
J gene: TRBJ1-1
V gene: TRBV29-1
CDR3 DNA: TGCAGCGTCGTACCCGGACAGGGGCCCCTGAGTGAAGCTTTCTTT
CDR3 protein: CSVVPGQGPLSEAFF

D gene: TRBD1
clone size: -
J gene: TRBJ1-3
V gene: TRBV19
CDR3 DNA: TGTGCCAGTAGTCTCGCCGGGACAGGGGGCCCGTCCGCTGGAAACACCATATATTTT
CDR3 protein: CASSLAGTGGPSAGNTIYF

D gene: TRBD1
clone size: -
J gene: TRBJ2-7
V gene: TRBV2
CDR3 DNA: TGTGCCAGCACTTACGCCGGGACAGGAGGCCACGAGCAGTACTTC
CDR3 protein: CASTYAGTGGHEQYF

D gene: TRBD2
clone size: -
J gene: TRBJ2-1
V gene: TRBV27
CDR3 DNA: TGTGCCAGCAGTTTGATGGGGCCGGGAAGCGGGATCCATAACAACAATGAGCAGTTCTTC
CDR3 protein: CASSLMGPGSGIHNNNEQFF